This entry is about one T cell receptor beta chain. Naivety among CD8 cells was defined by CD45RO negativity and positive CCR7 selection, thereby excluding terminally differentiated effector memory CD45RA+ cells. These data are taken from a study of shared clonotypes between healthy human individuals. About the research overall: CD8 memory received one plate per donor, CD8 naive two, CD4 memory three and CD4 naive three.

This CDR3 spans 15 amino acids. Here immunoSEQ multiplex PCR was the method, and the copy in TCRdb shows in-frame clones only, minus some. The repertoire holds some 2,000,000 clones, with approximately 95% as singletons. V and J are TRBV21-1 and TRBJ2-3. TRBV21-1 is a known pseudogene. The sequenced material came from naive CD8+ T cells sorted from blood. The receptor comes from a young man in good health. The CDR3 DNA reads TGTGCCAGCAGCTCCCCCCGGGGGCCGCAGGATACGCAGTATTTT. It is translated as CASSSPRGPQDTQYF.